Below are 15 T cell receptor beta chains sequenced from a single sample in a study of early T cells in non-severe SARS-CoV-2 infection. TCRdb fed the 5' RACE reads into MiXCR, producing one record per CDR3 protein. The table includes roughly 110,000 distinct CDR3 sequences, 11% detected once. The source material was whole blood. Receptors originate from an adult who was a healthcare worker with PCR-confirmed SARS-CoV-2 infection or an uninfected control (not recorded which).

This clonotype was counted ten times or more. This sequence joins TRBV19 and TRBJ2-1; D not certain. The CDR3 is 14 residues long. The germline gives CDR1 LNHDA, CDR2 SQIVND (reference sequence). V lost 6 bases to trimming and J lost 6 bases, with 15 bases between them. The CDR3 region has the DNA TGTGCCAGTAGGGATAGGGCCCACTTCAATGAGCAGTTCTTC. Amino acid sequence: CASRDRAHFNEQFF.

This clonotype was seen a handful of times. The chain carries TRBV4-1 and TRBJ2-4; D is unclear. CDR3 length: 15 amino acids. V lost 4 bases to trimming and J lost 0 bases, with 10 bases between them. Germline V gene sequence: CDR1 MGHRA, CDR2 YSYEKL. CDR3 sequence reads: CASSRYYLAKNIQYF. The CDR3 DNA is TGCGCCAGCAGCCGATATTATCTAGCCAAAAACATTCAGTACTTC.

This clonotype appeared a few times. The chain links TRBV6-5 to TRBJ2-1; 10 nucleotides agree with TRBD2. Germline loops: CDR1 MNHEY, CDR2 SVGAGI. Unmatched junction bases numbered 8, after V lost 4 bases and J lost 8 bases. The CDR3 covers 15 residues. The CDR3 reads CASSSRPSGSDEQFF. Written as DNA, the CDR3 is TGTGCCAGCAGTTCCCGTCCTAGCGGGAGCGATGAGCAGTTCTTC.

The J gene is TRBJ2-3, the V gene TRBV5-1; weak D call: TRBD2 (6 bases). Trimming left V 4 bases short and J 3 bases short, with 12 bases between. The germline V gene has CDR1 SGHRS and CDR2 YFSETQ. The CDR3 runs 14 residues. The CDR3 is CASSEGTLTDTQYF. The CDR3 DNA reads as TGCGCCAGCAGCGAGGGGACTTTAACAGATACGCAGTATTTT.

This clonotype was found many times. V usage is TRBV11-2 and J usage is TRBJ2-3, with a possible D match to TRBD1 (5 bases). Germline V gives CDR1 SGHAT, CDR2 FQNNGV. V lost 5 bases and J lost 0, with 15 bases in between. The CDR3 is 16 residues long. In nucleotides, the CDR3 is TGTGCCAGCAGCCGACAGTTCTCGCCCAGCACAGATACGCAGTATTTT. Translating gives CASSRQFSPSTDTQYF.

A word on this clonotype: It may be a read error: a sequence one base away is much more abundant. The rearrangement links TRBV7-2 to TRBJ2-2; either TRBD1 or TRBD2 may fit D (5 bases each). Germline values: CDR1 SGHTA, CDR2 FQGNSA. This CDR3 spans 14 amino acids. The DNA for the CDR3 is TGTGCCAGCAGCTTTTCGGGTGACACCGGGGCGCTGTTTTTT. Encoded protein: CASSFSGDTGALFF.

This chain uses TRBV6-2 or TRBV6-3 with TRBJ2-3; D is uncertain. V lost 8 bases, J lost 2 bases, and 11 bases lay in between. Germline V gene sequence: CDR1 MNHEY, CDR2 SVGEGT. The CDR3 runs to 13 residues. This CDR3 reads CASHPATTDTQYF. Written as DNA, the CDR3 is TGTGCCAGCCACCCAGCGACCACAGATACGCAGTATTTT.

This rearrangement joins TRBV12-3 or TRBV12-4 to TRBJ2-2, with a tentative D call TRBD2 (6 bases). This CDR3 is 14 amino acids long. The V gene lost 3 bases and the J gene lost 4 bases, with 9 bases spanning the gap. The CDR3 loop is CASSLDGGTGELFF. In DNA form, the CDR3 reads TGTGCCAGCAGTTTGGACGGGGGCACCGGGGAGCTGTTTTTT.

This sequence joins TRBV19 and TRBJ2-5; a possible D gene is TRBD1 (5 bases). The CDR3 consists of 13 residues. CDR1 LNHDA and CDR2 SQIVND come from the germline V gene (reference sequence). Trimming removed 4 bases from V and 0 bases from J, with 6 bases in between. For the CDR3, the DNA is TGTGCCAGTAGTAAAGGGGACCAAGAGACCCAGTACTTC. This gives the protein CASSKGDQETQYF.

This clonotype qualifies as medium-sized (0.01 to 0.1%). V gene TRBV12-3 or TRBV12-4 combines with J gene TRBJ2-7; weak D call: TRBD2 (6 bases). The CDR3 length is 13 residues. The ends were cut back, 8 bases at V and 2 bases at J, with 13 bases in the middle. In nucleotides, the CDR3 is TGTGCCAGCGCCCCTAGCGCGACCTACGAGCAGTACTTC. It yields the protein CASAPSATYEQYF.

This clonotype was counted many times. The chain carries TRBV27 and TRBJ1-6, with a weak D call TRBD1 (6 bases). V gave up 5 bases and J gave up 0 bases, with 14 bases separating them. CDR1 is MNHEY and CDR2 is SMNVEV in the germline V gene (reference sequence). The CDR3 has 17 residues. CDR3 region: CASSLTGWSSYNSPLHF. The CDR3 DNA reads TGTGCCAGCAGTCTGACAGGATGGAGCTCCTATAATTCACCCCTCCACTTT.

This clonotype came up many times. The chain employs TRBV15 and TRBJ1-6; D is undetermined. This CDR3 comprises 17 residues. Germline V gene lookup returns CDR1 LNHNV and CDR2 YYDKDF (reference sequence). Trimming took off 1 base at V and 0 bases at J, with 10 bases between the two ends. In nucleotides, the CDR3 is TGTGCCACCAGCAGAGGGACGGAAGTCTCCTATAATTCACCCCTCCACTTT. Protein sequence: CATSRGTEVSYNSPLHF.

This clonotype occurred many times. This chain connects TRBV27 to TRBJ1-6; D uncertain. Germline V CDR1 and CDR2: MNHEY, SMNVEV (reference sequence). The CDR3 contains 13 residues. V lost 10 bases to trimming and J lost 6 bases, with 13 bases between them. The CDR3 sequence is CATSEIPNSPLHF. The CDR3 coding sequence is TGTGCCACTTCAGAAATACCTAATTCACCCCTCCACTTT.

The chain couples TRBV19 to TRBJ2-1; no reliable D call. The CDR3 runs to 15 residues. V was trimmed by 4 bases and J by 7 bases, leaving 17 bases between them. CDR1 and CDR2 from the germline V gene are LNHDA and SQIVND (reference sequence). The CDR3 spells CASSTPRSRKNEQFF. The CDR3 DNA follows: TGTGCCAGTAGTACCCCGCGAAGTCGGAAAAATGAGCAGTTCTTC.

This chain connects TRBV29-1 to TRBJ2-1; perhaps D is TRBD1 or TRBD2 (5 bases each). The CDR3 contains 17 residues. Germline V gene sequence: CDR1 SQVTM, CDR2 ANQGSEA. Trimming cost V 2 bases and J 4 bases, with 21 bases left between them. In DNA form, the CDR3 reads TGCAGCGTTGAACGAGGGGTGGTAGTCCCCCCGTACAATGAGCAGTTCTTC. Translating it yields CSVERGVVVPPYNEQFF.